These T cell receptor beta chains were read from a single sample in a study of shared clonotypes between healthy human individuals. Assay used: immunoSEQ multiplex PCR; TCRdb lists only in-frame clones, some missing. The sample holds around 750,000 clones, 74% seen once. The sample consisted of memory CD4+ T cells sorted from blood. These receptors were collected from a woman aged 25 to 39 in good health. Each CDR3 is given with its conserved first and last residue. A D gene is named only where the DNA matches it firmly. Where a row states a size, it is once, few, many or the class of an expanded clone; other rows omit it.

>TRBJ2-2|NA|TRBV5-1|NA
TGCGCCAGCAGCTTGGACAGCCACGCGAACACCGGGGAGCTGTTTTTT
CASSLDSHANTGELFF
>TRBJ2-3|NA|TRBV29-1|NA
TGCAGCGTTGAAGGTGGAGGTTCTAGCACAGATACGCAGTATTTT
CSVEGGGSSTDTQYF
>TRBJ1-3|NA|TRBV11-2|few
TGTGCCAGCAGCTTCGAACAGCCTGCAAACTCTGGAAACACCATATATTTT
CASSFEQPANSGNTIYF
>TRBJ1-2|NA|TRBV7-8|NA
TGTGCCAGCAGCCCCCGACTTGCGGGGAGGGGAGACGGCTACACCTTC
CASSPRLAGRGDGYTF
>TRBJ2-3|NA|TRBV7-2|NA
TGTGCCAGCAGGTGGACTAGCACAGATACGCAGTATTTT
CASRWTSTDTQYF
>TRBJ2-3|TRBD2|TRBV2|NA
TGTGCCAGCAGGTTGTTAGCGGGCCTTACAGATACGCAGTATTTT
CASRLLAGLTDTQYF
>TRBJ2-3|NA|TRBV5-1|NA
TGCGCCAGCAGGACGGGTCCTAGCACAGATACGCAGTATTTT
CASRTGPSTDTQYF
>TRBJ2-3|NA|TRBV7-2|NA
TGTGCCAGCAGGGCTTTTGACTCCCCCGGTGCGACGCAGTATTTT
CASRAFDSPGATQYF
>TRBJ2-7|NA|TRBV19|NA
TGTGCCAGTAGTATAGAGGCGGGAAACGCGGTCAGGTACGAGCAGTACTTC
CASSIEAGNAVRYEQYF
>TRBJ2-7|NA|TRBV10-3|NA
TGTGCCATCTCCAAGGTTACCAATGAGCAGTACTTC
CAISKVTNEQYF
>TRBJ2-3|NA|TRBV27|once
TGTGCCAGCAAGCGGCAGGTTGCTAGCACAGATACGCAGTATTTT
CASKRQVASTDTQYF
>TRBJ1-2|TRBD1|TRBV29-1|NA
TGCAGCGTTCGGTGGACAGGGGCCTATGGCTACACCTTC
CSVRWTGAYGYTF
>TRBJ2-4|TRBD2|TRBV28|NA
TGTGCCAGCAGTTCCTCAGCGGGAGTCAACATTCAGTACTTC
CASSSSAGVNIQYF
>TRBJ2-7|NA|TRBV5-1|NA
TGCGCCAGCAGCCCGGCCGGGACGTACTCCTACGAGCAGTACTTC
CASSPAGTYSYEQYF
>TRBJ2-7|TRBD2|TRBV5-1|NA
TGCGCCAGCAGCTTAAGCGGGGACTACGAGCAGTACTTC
CASSLSGDYEQYF
>TRBJ2-3|NA|TRBV4-2|NA
TGTGCCAGCAGCCACGGGAGTTACGGGCGTGATACGCAGTATTTT
CASSHGSYGRDTQYF
>TRBJ1-4|NA|TRBV7-9|NA
TGTGCCAGCAGCTTAGAAGGTGGGGAAAAACTGTTTTTT
CASSLEGGEKLFF
>TRBJ2-7|NA|TRBV5-3|NA
TGTGCCAGAAGCTTAGGACACCCCTACGAGCAGTACTTC
CARSLGHPYEQYF
>TRBJ1-1|NA|TRBV6-5|NA
TGTGCCAGCCTACCCCCAGGGGTAGGGAACACTGAAGCTTTCTTT
CASLPPGVGNTEAFF
>TRBJ2-7|NA|TRBV28|NA
TGTGCCAGTCGCGACTTCCTCTACGAGCAGTACTTC
CASRDFLYEQYF
>TRBJ2-7|NA|TRBV30|few
TGTGCCTGGAGTTACCGGGGTTGGGGAGAGCAGTACTTC
CAWSYRGWGEQYF
>TRBJ2-6|NA|TRBV7-8|NA
TGTGCCAGCAGCTCCGGACCGACCTCTGGGGCCAACGTCCTGACTTTC
CASSSGPTSGANVLTF
>TRBJ2-3|TRBD1|TRBV5-1|few
TGCGCCAGCAGCTTGGGGACAGGTGGCGATACGCAGTATTTT
CASSLGTGGDTQYF
>TRBJ2-1|NA|TRBV7-6|NA
TGTGCCAGCAGCTTAGAATTCGGGGGGCGTGAGCAGTTCTTC
CASSLEFGGREQFF
>TRBJ2-1|NA|TRBV13|once
TGTGCCAGCAGCTTAGGTCCCTCAGGGGAGTGGATTAATGAGCAGTTCTTC
CASSLGPSGEWINEQFF
>TRBJ2-3|NA|TRBV28|NA
TGTGCCAGCAAGGGAGGGGGGGACACAGATACGCAGTATTTT
CASKGGGDTDTQYF
>TRBJ2-7|NA|TRBV5-1|many
TGCGCCAGCAGCTTGGATCCGGGGGAGGCCTACGAGCAGTACTTC
CASSLDPGEAYEQYF
>TRBJ2-7|NA|TRBV7-2|NA
TGTGCCAGCAGCCCAACTGCCCTAGCGATTTACGAGCAGTACTTC
CASSPTALAIYEQYF
>TRBJ2-1|NA|TRBV28|NA
TGTGCCAGCACTAGGGGGGGGATGAGGTTCTTC
CASTRGGMRFF
>TRBJ2-5|TRBD1|TRBV19|NA
TGTGCCAGTAGTAAGGGACAGGGGTTAGAGACCCAGTACTTC
CASSKGQGLETQYF
>TRBJ1-1|TRBD1|TRBV5-1|NA
TGCGCCAGCAGGCCTCATACAGGGGCCCCTCAGAACACTGAAGCTTTCTTT
CASRPHTGAPQNTEAFF
>TRBJ2-3|NA|TRBV6-1|NA
TGTGCCAGCAGTGAAAGAGCGGATACGCAGTATTTT
CASSERADTQYF
>TRBJ2-7|NA|TRBV5-5|NA
TGTGCCAGCAGCTTGATCGTCGCAGCTGGACCGAGAGGCGAGCAGTACTTC
CASSLIVAAGPRGEQYF
>TRBJ1-2|NA|TRBV7-8|NA
TGTGCCAGCAGCTTGAGGGCAGCAGCTAACTATGGCTACACCTTC
CASSLRAAANYGYTF
>TRBJ2-2|TRBD2|TRBV6-5|NA
TGTGCCAGCACCTTGACTAGCGGGCACACCGGGGAGCTGTTTTTT
CASTLTSGHTGELFF
>TRBJ1-5|NA|TRBV28|few
TGTGCCAGCCTAAGAGGGGGCAATCAGCCCCAGCATTTT
CASLRGGNQPQHF
>TRBJ2-7|NA|TRBV6-5|NA
TGTGCCAGCAGTTGGGGAGGACAGATCTACGAGCAGTACTTC
CASSWGGQIYEQYF
>TRBJ1-4|NA|TRBV6-1|NA
TGTGCCAGCAGTGTTGGGGGGAACGGTGAAAAACTGTTTTTT
CASSVGGNGEKLFF
>TRBJ2-7|TRBD2|TRBV30|NA
TGTGCCTGGATTGAGGCGGGAGCAGCCTACGAGCAGTACTTC
CAWIEAGAAYEQYF
>TRBJ2-7|NA|TRBV5-6|NA
TGTGCCAGCAGCTTCGGGACCAGCTGGGGAGAGCAGTACTTC
CASSFGTSWGEQYF
>TRBJ1-3|TRBD1|TRBV28|NA
TGTGCCAGCAGTTGGACAGGGGGAAACACCATATATTTT
CASSWTGGNTIYF
>TRBJ2-2|TRBD1|TRBV7-9|NA
TGTGCCAGCAGCTTAGACAGGGGGCAGGCCGGGGAGCTGTTTTTT
CASSLDRGQAGELFF